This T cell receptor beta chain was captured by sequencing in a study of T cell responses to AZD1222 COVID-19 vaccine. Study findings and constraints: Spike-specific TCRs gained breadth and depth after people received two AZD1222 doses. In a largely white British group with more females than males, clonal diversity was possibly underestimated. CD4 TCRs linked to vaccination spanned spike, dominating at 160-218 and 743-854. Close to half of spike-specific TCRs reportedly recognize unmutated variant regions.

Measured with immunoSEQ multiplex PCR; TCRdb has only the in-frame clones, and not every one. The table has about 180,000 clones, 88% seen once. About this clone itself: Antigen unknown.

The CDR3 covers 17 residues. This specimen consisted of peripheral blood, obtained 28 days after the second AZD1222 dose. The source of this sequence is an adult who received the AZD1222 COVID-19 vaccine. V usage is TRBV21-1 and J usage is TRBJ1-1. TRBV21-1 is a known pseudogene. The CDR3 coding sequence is TGTGCCAGCAGCAAAGACTTCATGGCGGGCCGGGGCACTGAAGCTTTCTTT. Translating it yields CASSKDFMAGRGTEAFF.